Sequencing of this TCR beta chain was carried out in a study of cytomegalovirus exposure and HLA in healthy donors. Study in general: Previous work identified roughly 120 million unique TCR beta sequences from around 180 million T cells.

Germline trimming cut 6 bases from V and 5 bases from J; bases unmatched to any gene: 3. The length of the CDR3 is 12 residues. Germline assignment: CDR1 SGHKS and CDR2 YYEKEE (reference sequence). PCR primers comprised 60 Vbeta and 13 Jbeta primers. Generated by immunoSEQ multiplex PCR, the TCRdb table keeps only in-frame clones and is missing some. The data show roughly 200,000 clones, approximately 85% seen once. This chain links TRBV5-5 with TRBJ2-5, with 8 bases identical to TRBD1. This clonotype originated in a woman aged 45-65 years in good health and CMV-seronegative. The sample comprised PBMCs. The CDR3 nucleotides are TGTGCCAGCAACCAGGGGGCTGAGACCCAGTACTTC. Its translation is CASNQGAETQYF.